The clone carrying this T cell receptor beta chain was observed many times. Its antigen remains unknown. This entry belongs to a study of T cells in Graves' hyperthyroidism and ophthalmopathy. CDR1 MRHNA and CDR2 SNTAGT come from the germline V gene. This CDR3 has 14 residues. Trimming removed 0 bases at V and 3 bases at J, with 9 bases between. The study, taken as a whole, reports: Among clonotypes expanded in thyroid above 0.001, most were also found in blood.

It was RNA transcripts that yielded the amplified TCR beta CDR3 regions. Initially, a first-round RT-PCR of the TCR CDR3 employed the HTBI primer set. TCRdb re-called the multiplex PCR reads with MiXCR, one entry per CDR3 protein. The sample shows roughly 500,000 distinct CDR3 sequences, about 24% of them seen only once. For ophthalmopathy patients, the Clinical Activity Score was at least 3 and the NOSPECS grade at least 4; duration was under 3 months. The specimen sequenced was blood. This chain joins TRBV6-4 and TRBJ2-7; D is undetermined. This receptor was identified in a woman between 25 and 40 years old with Graves' ophthalmopathy. For the CDR3, the DNA is TGTGCCAGCAGTGACTCGGCAGGTAACTACGAGCAGTACTTC. This translates into CASSDSAGNYEQYF.